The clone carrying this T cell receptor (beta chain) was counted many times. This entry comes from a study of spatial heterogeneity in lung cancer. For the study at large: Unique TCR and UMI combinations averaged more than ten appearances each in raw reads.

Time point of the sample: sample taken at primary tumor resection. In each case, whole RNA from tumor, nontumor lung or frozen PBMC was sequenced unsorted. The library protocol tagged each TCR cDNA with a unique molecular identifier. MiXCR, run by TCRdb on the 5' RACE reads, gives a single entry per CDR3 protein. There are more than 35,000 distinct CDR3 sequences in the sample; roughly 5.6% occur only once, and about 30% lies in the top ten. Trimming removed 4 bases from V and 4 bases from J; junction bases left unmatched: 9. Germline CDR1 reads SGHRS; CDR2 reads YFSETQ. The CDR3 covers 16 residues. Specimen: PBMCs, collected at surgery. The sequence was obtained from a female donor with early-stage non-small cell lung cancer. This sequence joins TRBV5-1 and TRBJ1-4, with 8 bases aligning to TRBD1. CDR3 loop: CASSQGTGGFNEKLFF. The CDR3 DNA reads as TGCGCCAGCAGCCAGGGGACAGGAGGATTTAATGAAAAACTGTTTTTT.